These 21 T cell receptor beta chains were all obtained from the same sample, sequenced in a study of Ad26.COV2.S vaccination and SARS-CoV-2 variants. Sequencing was performed with immunoSEQ multiplex PCR; in TCRdb, only in-frame clones are kept and a portion is missing. The repertoire holds some 350,000 clones, around 92% seen once, with under 5% in the top ten. The source material was peripheral blood, sampled after recovery from COVID-19. All receptors derive from a human donor who had recovered from COVID-19.

The rearrangement uses TRBV11-2 and TRBJ2-3; tentatively, D is TRBD1 or TRBD2 (5 bases each). This CDR3 is built from 16 residues. Per germline, CDR1 SGHAT and CDR2 FQNNGV. With 4 bases removed from V and 4 bases from J, the gap between germline ends came to 18 bases. The CDR3 region is CASSSRGMGVADTQYF. DNA of the CDR3: TGTGCCAGCAGCTCCAGAGGCATGGGGGTCGCAGATACGCAGTATTTT.

This chain connects TRBV2 to TRBJ2-3; D uncertain. This CDR3 contains 15 residues. Germline assignment: CDR1 SNHLY and CDR2 FYNNEI. V lost 3 bases to trimming and J lost 6 bases, with 16 bases between them. CDR3 sequence (DNA): TGTGCCAGCAGTGAGAAGCTAGTCATCTTGGATACGCAGTATTTT. Translation: CASSEKLVILDTQYF.

The chain combines TRBV7-3 with TRBJ2-1; 10 positions match TRBD2. The CDR3 is 17 residues long. V lost 2 bases and J lost 1; bases outside the gene matches: 5. Germline V gives CDR1 SGHTA, CDR2 FQGTGA. Here the CDR3 DNA reads TGTGCCAGCAGCTTACGCAGCGGGGGGGCTTCCTACAATGAGCAGTTCTTC. Its translation is CASSLRSGGASYNEQFF.

This rearrangement joins TRBV2 to TRBJ1-3, with 10 bases fitting TRBD1. The CDR3 is 18 amino acids. The germline gives CDR1 SNHLY, CDR2 FYNNEI. V was clipped by 8 bases and J by 1 base; unmatched bases: 14. CDR3 sequence (DNA): TGTGCCAGCCTGTCCGCCGACAGGGGGCTACCATCTGGAAACACCATATATTTT. Its translation is CASLSADRGLPSGNTIYF.

The chain recombines TRBV10-3 with TRBJ2-5, with TRBD1 matching over 8 bases. Germline CDR1 and CDR2: ENHRY and SYGVKD. The CDR3 has 16 residues. Germline trimming cut 4 bases from V and 1 base from J; bases unmatched to any gene: 8. CDR3 in amino acids: CAISGSGQAIQETQYF. The CDR3 DNA is TGTGCCATCAGTGGGTCGGGACAGGCTATCCAAGAGACCCAGTACTTC.

The chain combines TRBV6-1 with TRBJ1-2; maybe TRBD1 (6 bases). The V end lost 2 bases, the J end lost 0 bases, and 10 bases lay between the germline ends. In germline, CDR1 is MNHNS, CDR2 SASEGT. The CDR3 is 15 amino acids. CDR3 coding DNA: TGTGCCAGCAGTGAACCCAGGGGCCCTAACTATGGCTACACCTTC. Translated, it gives CASSEPRGPNYGYTF.

The gene calls are TRBV13 and TRBJ1-1; D uncertain. Looked up from germline, CDR1 is PRHDT and CDR2 is FYEKMQ (reference sequence). The CDR3 is 14 residues long. V was shortened by 5 bases and J by 1 base, with 11 bases between the two germline ends. CDR3 nucleotides: TGTGCCAGCAGCCCCCTGAGAGGGAACACTGAAGCTTTCTTT. Protein product: CASSPLRGNTEAFF.

The J gene is TRBJ2-7, the V gene TRBV27; D is possibly TRBD2 (7 bases). The CDR3 length is 14 residues. Trimming pared 3 bases from V and 9 bases from J, leaving 18 bases between. Per the germline V gene, CDR1 is MNHEY and CDR2 is SMNVEV (reference sequence). The CDR3 sequence is CASSLGGTTPGQYF. CDR3 coding DNA: TGTGCCAGCAGTTTGGGGGGGACAACGCCGGGGCAGTACTTC.

This clone was counted once. The J gene is TRBJ1-2, the V gene TRBV13; TRBD1 is a possible D gene (5 bases). The CDR3 has 15 residues. The germline V gene has CDR1 PRHDT and CDR2 FYEKMQ (reference sequence). V dropped 10 bases and J dropped 8 bases, with 26 bases sitting between them. DNA of the CDR3: TGTGCCACCTCCAACCGACAAGGGACGAGGGGCGGCTACACCTTC. It translates to CATSNRQGTRGGYTF.

The rearrangement links TRBV15 to TRBJ1-5, with D unclear. Germline V gives CDR1 LNHNV, CDR2 YYDKDF (reference sequence). The CDR3 covers 17 residues. V was shortened by 0 bases and J by 0 bases, with 12 bases between the two germline ends. The CDR3 DNA reads as TGTGCCACCAGCAGAGATAATAGCGGTTATAGCAATCAGCCCCAGCATTTT. This gives the protein CATSRDNSGYSNQPQHF.

The chain combines TRBV9 with TRBJ2-3; D is unresolved. Trimming removed 4 bases from V and 0 bases from J, with 15 bases in between. This CDR3 is built from 16 residues. Germline CDR1 reads SGDLS; CDR2 reads YYNGEE. The CDR3 coding sequence is TGTGCCAGCAGCTCCCCTGTCGGCTTCAGCACAGATACGCAGTATTTT. Amino acids: CASSSPVGFSTDTQYF.

The V gene is TRBV6-6, the J gene TRBJ1-3, with 7 bases matching TRBD1. From germline, CDR1 is MNHNY and CDR2 SVGAGI (reference sequence). J gave up 2 bases and V 6 bases, and 7 bases lay outside the gene matches. The CDR3 totals 15 residues. The CDR3 sequence is CASSSDRVTGNTIYF. In nucleotides, the CDR3 is TGTGCCAGCAGCAGCGACAGGGTAACTGGAAACACCATATATTTT.

The chain is built from TRBV7-9 and TRBJ1-1, with D perhaps matching TRBD1 (5 bases). V was clipped by 7 bases and J by 3 bases, with 18 bases between them. CDR1 is SEHNR and CDR2 is FQNEAQ in the germline V gene (reference sequence). The CDR3 is 15 amino acids. CDR3 sequence reads: CASTLNLQGHTEAFF. CDR3 bases: TGTGCCAGCACCCTCAACTTGCAGGGTCACACTGAAGCTTTCTTT. Together with reference TRBV7-9 and TRBJ1-1, the CDR3 gives the full variable domain: DTGVSQNPRHKITKRGQNVTFRCDPISEHNRLYWYRQTLGQGPEFLTYFQNEAQLEKSRLLSDRFSAERPKGSFSTLEIQRTEQGDSAMYLCASTLNLQGHTEAFFGQGTRLTVV.

The chain is built from TRBV7-9 and TRBJ2-7; 10 bases match TRBD1. This CDR3 region has 15 residues. Germline loops: CDR1 SEHNR, CDR2 FQNEAQ (reference sequence). V shed 5 bases and J 1 base; nucleotides not matched to a gene: 5. For the CDR3, the DNA is TGTGCCAGCAGCCCCCCGGGACAGGGGTCCTACGAGCAGTACTTC. Translating gives CASSPPGQGSYEQYF.

J is TRBJ2-5 and V is TRBV9; the D gene could be TRBD1 or TRBD2 (5 bases each). The CDR3 covers 17 residues. The germline gives CDR1 SGDLS, CDR2 YYNGEE. V was trimmed by 0 bases and J by 1 base, leaving 16 bases between them. CDR3 DNA sequence: TGTGCCAGCAGCGTAGGTTCTTCGAGGGGAACCCAAGAGACCCAGTACTTC. Translation gives CASSVGSSRGTQETQYF.

The genes are TRBV29-1 and TRBJ1-2; D is unclear. The CDR3 is made up of 13 amino acids. The V gene lost 8 bases and the J gene lost 4 bases, with 17 bases spanning the gap. Germline V gives CDR1 SQVTM, CDR2 ANQGSEA. This CDR3 is CSTEGSGPYGYTF. The CDR3 DNA reads TGCAGCACCGAAGGGAGTGGTCCCTATGGCTACACCTTC.

The chain recombines TRBV10-3 with TRBJ1-4; tentatively, D is TRBD1 (6 bases). CDR1 is ENHRY, CDR2 SYGVKD, per germline. The CDR3 has 14 amino acids. The germline V and J ends were trimmed by 0 bases and 7 bases, with 9 bases remaining between them. CDR3 amino acids: CAISESGGGEKLFF. CDR3 DNA sequence: TGTGCCATCAGTGAGTCGGGGGGCGGTGAAAAACTGTTTTTT.

The chain is built from TRBV7-6 and TRBJ2-1; 11 bases map to TRBD2. Looked up from germline, CDR1 is SGHVS and CDR2 is FNYEAQ. V gave up 1 base and J gave up 6 bases; unmatched junction bases: 5. The CDR3 covers 16 residues. The CDR3 coding sequence is TGTGCCAGCAGCTTAGAGGCTAGCGGGGGGCTCAATGAGCAGTTCTTC. This sequence encodes CASSLEASGGLNEQFF.

This rearrangement joins TRBV2 to TRBJ2-1; D not resolved. V lost 6 bases to trimming and J lost 9 bases, with 9 bases between them. Per the germline V gene, CDR1 is SNHLY and CDR2 is FYNNEI. This CDR3 has 11 amino acids. This CDR3 is CASSVQVEQFF. CDR3 in DNA: TGTGCCAGCAGCGTCCAGGTTGAGCAGTTCTTC.

This clone was seen once. The rearrangement uses TRBV27 and TRBJ1-2; TRBD1 aligns across 9 bases. CDR1 MNHEY and CDR2 SMNVEV come from the germline V gene (reference sequence). V lost 3 bases to trimming and J lost 8 bases; unmatched junction nucleotides: 16. This CDR3 has 17 amino acids. As DNA, the CDR3 is TGTGCCAGCAGTTTGGGTTTTACCGGGACAGGGATTAGAGGCTACACCTTC. This gives the protein CASSLGFTGTGIRGYTF.

The gene calls are TRBV5-1 and TRBJ1-4; D gene ambiguous. This CDR3 is 13 amino acids long. The ends were cut back, 3 bases at V and 4 bases at J, with 7 bases in the middle. CDR1 is SGHRS, CDR2 YFSETQ, per germline. CDR3 loop: CASSSTINEKLFF. CDR3 DNA: TGCGCCAGCAGCTCAACCATTAATGAAAAACTGTTTTTT.